One sample yielded the 24 T cell receptor beta chains listed below, sequenced in a study of type 1 regulatory T cells. TCRdb reanalysed the reads using MiXCR and keeps one entry per CDR3 protein. The sample carries about 68,000 distinct CDR3 sequences, 63% recorded once. Antigen specificity for these receptors is unknown. The material sequenced was cultured T cells, either the whole culture or a sorted T cell fraction (not recorded which). Subset given: Tr1-enriched cell product generated in vitro against host alloantigens. The receptors stem from a human donor in good health.

In this sample, this clonotype turned up a few times. The chain's CDR3 is CSAAGTGYGYTF. In nucleotides, the CDR3 is TGCAGTGCTGCCGGGACTGGCTATGGCTACACCTTC. This chain links TRBV20-1 with TRBJ1-2; TRBD1 might be the D (5 bases). CDR1 and CDR2 (germline): DFQATT, SNEGSKA (reference sequence). CDR3 size: 12 residues. V was cut by 5 bases and J by 4 bases, with 11 bases left in between.

A few counts support this clonotype. The chain uses TRBV20-1 and TRBJ2-1; weak D call: TRBD2 (5 bases). The ends were cut back, 3 bases at V and 0 bases at J, with 12 bases in the middle. Per germline, CDR1 DFQATT and CDR2 SNEGSKA (reference sequence). The CDR3 is made up of 15 amino acids. For the CDR3, the DNA is TGCAGTGCTAGTATGAGGGCAGGCTCCTACAATGAGCAGTTCTTC. It encodes CSASMRAGSYNEQFF.

This clonotype was recorded only once. This chain uses TRBV3-1 with TRBJ2-5; no clear D. Looked up from germline, CDR1 is LGHDT and CDR2 is YNNKEL (reference sequence). CDR3 size: 13 residues. Trimming removed 5 bases at V and 5 bases at J, with 12 bases between. DNA of the CDR3: TGTGCCAGCAGCACTCATGGCGCGGAGACCCAGTACTTC. Amino acids: CASSTHGAETQYF.

This clonotype was counted a few times. The rearrangement joins TRBV7-2 to TRBJ2-7; the D gene is possibly TRBD2 (7 bases). V was shortened by 0 bases and J by 9 bases, with 15 bases between the two germline ends. Germline loops: CDR1 SGHTA, CDR2 FQGNSA. The CDR3 covers 14 residues. This CDR3 reads CASSLAGGGLVQYF. The DNA of the CDR3 is TGTGCCAGCAGCTTAGCTGGGGGGGGGCTGGTGCAGTACTTC.

The count of this clonotype is one. V usage is TRBV7-2 and J usage is TRBJ2-7; weak D call: TRBD1 (5 bases). The CDR3 spans 14 residues. Germline CDR1 and CDR2: SGHTA and FQGNSA. V was clipped by 3 bases and J by 2 bases, with 11 bases between them. The CDR3: CASSFQGRTYEQYF. The CDR3 nucleotides are TGTGCCAGCAGCTTTCAGGGTCGAACCTACGAGCAGTACTTC.

The genes are TRBV27 and TRBJ1-4, with a tentative D call TRBD1 (6 bases). The length of the CDR3 is 14 residues. Trimming removed 3 bases from V and 7 bases from J, with 12 bases in between. CDR1 is MNHEY, CDR2 SMNVEV, per germline (reference sequence). Written as DNA, the CDR3 is TGTGCCAGCAGTTTGCAGGGGCGCGGTGAAAAACTGTTTTTT. Encoded protein: CASSLQGRGEKLFF.

The chain has TRBV5-1 and TRBJ2-2, with D perhaps TRBD1 or TRBD2 (5 bases each). Trimming pared 4 bases from V and 2 bases from J, leaving 15 bases between. Looked up from germline, CDR1 is SGHRS and CDR2 is YFSETQ. This CDR3 is built from 16 residues. The chain's CDR3 is CASSGGVEGNTGELFF. The CDR3 DNA follows: TGCGCCAGCAGCGGGGGTGTCGAGGGAAACACCGGGGAGCTGTTTTTT.

V gene TRBV25-1 combines with J gene TRBJ2-1; TRBD2 matches at 10 bases. CDR1 is MGHDK, CDR2 SYGVNS, per germline. Losses at the gene ends were 4 bases for V and 9 bases for J; bases not matched to a gene: 18. The CDR3 is 18 amino acids. Here the CDR3 reads CASSAITTRGLAGGEQFF. In nucleotides, the CDR3 is TGTGCCAGCAGTGCTATCACGACCCGTGGATTAGCGGGAGGTGAGCAGTTCTTC.

The V gene is TRBV20-1, the J gene TRBJ1-5; a weak D match, TRBD1 (5 bases). The CDR3 totals 12 residues. Germline assignment: CDR1 DFQATT and CDR2 SNEGSKA (reference sequence). The CDR3 reads CSAGDSNQPQHF. The DNA of the CDR3 is TGCAGCGCCGGGGACAGCAATCAGCCCCAGCATTTT.

The chain carries TRBV4-2 and TRBJ1-5, with unresolved D. The V gene's germline CDR1 is LGHNA and CDR2 YNFKEQ. CDR3 length equals 16 residues. Trimming took off 0 bases at V and 4 bases at J, with 13 bases between the two ends. In DNA, the CDR3 is TGTGCCAGCAGCCAAGACTATGGCAGGCCTAATCAGCCCCAGCATTTT. Its translation: CASSQDYGRPNQPQHF.

The V gene is TRBV6-2 or TRBV6-3, the J gene TRBJ2-4, with D maybe TRBD2 (5 bases). This CDR3 contains 16 residues. The germline CDR1 and CDR2 sequences are MNHEY and SVGEGT. Trimming pared 5 bases from V and 0 bases from J, leaving 14 bases between. The CDR3 here is CASSRRAGLAKNIQYF. DNA of the CDR3: TGTGCCAGCAGTCGCCGAGCAGGACTAGCCAAAAACATTCAGTACTTC.

V and J are TRBV11-2 and TRBJ2-5, with TRBD1 as a possible D gene (6 bases). Germline V lookup: CDR1 SGHAT, CDR2 FQNNGV. Trimming took off 5 bases at V and 3 bases at J, with 10 bases between the two ends. The CDR3 sequence is 13 residues long. CDR3 in amino acids: CASSIYREETQYF. CDR3 in DNA: TGTGCCAGCAGCATTTACAGGGAAGAGACCCAGTACTTC.

This clonotype was counted once. V gene TRBV3-1 combines with J gene TRBJ2-2; unclear D gene. Between the trimmed V and J ends, which lost 4 bases and 5 bases, there was a span of 5 bases. The CDR3 is made up of 12 amino acids. In germline, CDR1 is LGHDT, CDR2 YNNKEL (reference sequence). CDR3 region: CASSRSTGELFF. The CDR3 DNA reads as TGTGCCAGCAGCCGGAGTACCGGGGAGCTGTTTTTT.

This clonotype occurred a few times. The chain has TRBV9 and TRBJ2-1, with 9 positions matching TRBD2. J lost 8 bases, V lost 0 bases, and 12 bases had no gene match. The germline CDR1 and CDR2 sequences are SGDLS and YYNGEE. This CDR3 contains 17 residues. CDR3 residues: CASSVGGAGGILYEQFF. The CDR3 DNA sequence: TGTGCCAGCAGCGTAGGGGGAGCGGGAGGCATCCTGTATGAGCAGTTCTTC.

The gene calls are TRBV7-9 and TRBJ2-7, with D tentatively TRBD1 or TRBD2 (6 bases each). This CDR3 has 13 amino acids. Between the trimmed V and J ends, which lost 4 bases and 5 bases, there was a span of 12 bases. Germline CDR1 SEHNR, CDR2 FQNEAQ (reference sequence). The CDR3 spells CASSSRGEDEQYF. CDR3 nucleotide sequence: TGTGCCAGCAGCTCGAGGGGGGAGGACGAGCAGTACTTC.

This chain links TRBV5-1 with TRBJ2-7; D not resolved. Per the germline V gene, CDR1 is SGHRS and CDR2 is YFSETQ. The CDR3 sequence is 12 residues long. Between the trimmed V and J ends, which lost 3 bases and 6 bases, there was a span of 10 bases. CDR3 loop: CASSSSGGEQYF. As DNA, the CDR3 is TGCGCCAGCAGCTCATCAGGCGGCGAGCAGTACTTC.

The chain uses TRBV6-1 and TRBJ2-7; D call uncertain. The CDR3 covers 13 residues. The V end lost 3 bases, the J end lost 0 bases, and 6 bases lay between the germline ends. Per the germline V gene, CDR1 is MNHNS and CDR2 is SASEGT. DNA for the CDR3: TGTGCCAGCAGTGAGCAGGACTCCTACGAGCAGTACTTC. It encodes CASSEQDSYEQYF.

The genes are TRBV7-9 and TRBJ2-1; 8 nucleotides align to TRBD2. The CDR3 runs 16 residues. The V gene's germline CDR1 is SEHNR and CDR2 FQNEAQ (reference sequence). After removal of 0 bases from V and 3 bases from J, the junction contained 4 bases not matched to a gene. CDR3 in DNA: TGTGCCAGCAGCTTAGCGGCGGGAGGACGCTACAATGAGCAGTTCTTC. This encodes CASSLAAGGRYNEQFF. The full variable domain, in which reference TRBV7-9 and TRBJ2-1 provide the parts outside the CDR3, is DTGVSQNPRHKITKRGQNVTFRCDPISEHNRLYWYRQTLGQGPEFLTYFQNEAQLEKSRLLSDRFSAERPKGSFSTLEIQRTEQGDSAMYLCASSLAAGGRYNEQFFGPGTRLTVL.

This chain joins TRBV18 and TRBJ2-7, with TRBD1 as a possible D gene (6 bases). CDR1 KGHSH and CDR2 LQKENI come from the germline V gene. V gave up 1 base and J gave up 5 bases, with 6 bases separating them. The CDR3 spans 12 residues. CDR3 nucleotide sequence: TGTGCCAGCTCACCACAGGGGGACGAGCAGTACTTC. Encoded protein: CASSPQGDEQYF.

V usage is TRBV20-1 and J usage is TRBJ1-1, with TRBD1 matching over 10 bases. The germline V gene encodes CDR1 DFQATT and CDR2 SNEGSKA (reference sequence). The CDR3 covers 14 residues. The CDR3: CGGGDRGGDTEAFF. Here the CDR3 DNA reads TGCGGGGGTGGGGACAGGGGTGGTGACACTGAAGCTTTCTTT.

The chain is built from TRBV20-1 and TRBJ1-4, with TRBD1 matching 7 bases. Germline CDR1 reads DFQATT; CDR2 reads SNEGSKA (reference sequence). Germline trimming cut 6 bases from V and 8 bases from J; bases unmatched to any gene: 3. The CDR3 runs to 11 residues. The CDR3 sequence is CSASRGEKLFF. The CDR3 DNA reads TGCAGTGCCTCCAGGGGGGAAAAACTGTTTTTT.

V usage is TRBV7-9 and J usage is TRBJ1-5; 7 nucleotides agree with TRBD1. CDR3 size: 15 residues. With 0 bases clipped from V and 6 bases from J, the junction kept 5 bases outside the gene matches. CDR1 and CDR2 (germline): SEHNR, FQNEAQ (reference sequence). The CDR3 DNA reads as TGTGCCAGCAGCTTAGCCGACAGGGTTGCTCAGCCCCAGCATTTT. Protein: CASSLADRVAQPQHF.

The chain couples TRBV6-2 or TRBV6-3 to TRBJ2-1; D call uncertain. Trimming left V 8 bases short and J 8 bases short, with 10 bases between. The CDR3 loop spans 11 amino acids. Germline V CDR1 and CDR2: MNHEY, SVGEGT. CDR3 in DNA: TGTGCCAGCCGTTCGGTACATGAGCAGTTCTTC. As protein: CASRSVHEQFF.

This clonotype has a single count. V and J are TRBV20-1 and TRBJ2-1; the D is unclear. This CDR3 is 12 amino acids long. Germline loops: CDR1 DFQATT, CDR2 SNEGSKA (reference sequence). As DNA, the CDR3 is TGCAGCCAGGCGGCCCCACGAGGTGAGCAGTTCTTC. Translation: CSQAAPRGEQFF.